Presented here are 17 T cell receptor beta chains from one specimen sequenced in a study of graft-versus-host responses after intestinal transplantation. For these receptors, no antigen is known. Clones were sequenced by immunoSEQ multiplex PCR, and TCRdb holds only the in-frame ones, with some missing. The table has around 100,000 clones, approximately 92% seen once. This material consisted of unstimulated CD4+ T cells sorted from spleen or lymph node cells, taken before transplant. The receptor set was obtained from a human donor who was the organ donor for an intestinal transplant.

A single count supports this clone. The chain couples TRBV5-1 to TRBJ1-1, with TRBD1 as a possible D gene (5 bases). The CDR3 length is 14 residues. The V end was cut by 4 bases, the J end by 0 bases, with 10 bases between. Germline V lookup: CDR1 SGHRS, CDR2 YFSETQ. In DNA, the CDR3 is TGCGCCAGCAGCCTAGACAGCTTGAACACTGAAGCTTTCTTT. Protein sequence: CASSLDSLNTEAFF.

V usage is TRBV28 and J usage is TRBJ2-7; 7 bases agree with TRBD1. The V gene end was trimmed by 5 bases and the J gene end by 1 base; junction bases not matched to a gene: 5. Germline V gene sequence: CDR1 MDHEN, CDR2 SYDVKM. The CDR3 has 14 residues. The CDR3 DNA reads TGTGCCAGCAGTCCCTTGGGACAGTCCTACGAGCAGTACTTC. Translated, it gives CASSPLGQSYEQYF.

V usage is TRBV5-4 and J usage is TRBJ1-2, with TRBD1 as a possible D gene (5 bases). Germline V lookup: CDR1 SGHNT, CDR2 YYREEE (reference sequence). Trimming took 4 bases from V and 1 from J, leaving 11 bases between them. CDR3 length equals 14 residues. CDR3 sequence reads: CASSPGRFNYGYTF. The DNA for the CDR3 is TGTGCCAGCAGCCCGGGACGGTTTAACTATGGCTACACCTTC.

This clone was seen a single time. The genes are TRBV30 and TRBJ1-2; D ambiguous. CDR1 is GTSNPN, CDR2 SVGIG, per germline (reference sequence). This CDR3 region has 14 residues. V was shortened by 0 bases and J by 4 bases, with 12 bases between the two germline ends. DNA of the CDR3: TGTGCCTGGAGTGTATTCCCGAGAGTCTATGGCTACACCTTC. Protein: CAWSVFPRVYGYTF.

The chain joins TRBV5-1 to TRBJ2-5; D ambiguous. The germline CDR1 and CDR2 sequences are SGHRS and YFSETQ. This CDR3 has 14 amino acids. Trimming cost V 0 bases and J 5 bases, with 11 bases left between them. The CDR3 reads CASSLELPAETQYF. The CDR3, as DNA: TGCGCCAGCAGCTTGGAGCTACCGGCGGAGACCCAGTACTTC.

This clone came up once. Here the CDR3 reads CASSLNRDGYGYTF. The DNA for the CDR3 is TGTGCCAGCTCATTGAACAGGGATGGGTATGGCTACACCTTC. This chain connects TRBV28 to TRBJ1-2, with D possibly being TRBD1 (6 bases). The length of the CDR3 is 14 residues. Germline loops: CDR1 MDHEN, CDR2 SYDVKM. The germline V and J ends were trimmed by 8 bases and 5 bases, with 18 bases remaining between them.

The CDR3 here is CASSLEAPGGAQHF. DNA of the CDR3: TGTGCCAGCAGTTTAGAGGCCCCGGGTGGAGCCCAGCATTTT. The gene calls are TRBV28 and TRBJ1-5; no clear D gene. CDR3 length equals 14 residues. Trimming stripped 2 bases from V and 11 bases from J, with 16 bases between. Germline V lookup: CDR1 MDHEN, CDR2 SYDVKM. Full variable domain (missing parts from reference TRBV28 and TRBJ1-5): DVKVTQSSRYLVKRTGEKVFLECVQDMDHENMFWYRQDPGLGLRLIYFSYDVKMKEKGDIPEGYSVSREKKERFSLILESASTNQTSMYLCASSLEAPGGAQHFGDGTRLSIL.

This clone was seen a single time. CDR3 sequence reads: CASSLGTDSLYGYTF. In DNA form, the CDR3 reads TGCGCCAGCAGCTTGGGTACAGACTCCCTCTATGGCTACACCTTC. The chain employs TRBV5-1 and TRBJ1-2, with unresolved D. The V and J ends lost 0 bases and 4 bases respectively, with 13 bases between them. The CDR3 is 15 amino acids. Germline CDR1 reads SGHRS; CDR2 reads YFSETQ.

This clone was found once. The chain uses TRBV25-1 and TRBJ2-7; tentative D call: TRBD1 (6 bases). V lost 2 bases to trimming and J lost 0 bases, with 8 bases between them. Germline loops: CDR1 MGHDK, CDR2 SYGVNS. The length of the CDR3 is 14 residues. The CDR3 is CASSEGTNSYEQYF. The CDR3 nucleotides read TGTGCCAGCAGTGAAGGGACAAACTCCTACGAGCAGTACTTC.

This chain connects TRBV5-1 to TRBJ1-6; 8 positions match TRBD1. Per germline, CDR1 SGHRS and CDR2 YFSETQ. The junction had 1 base not matched to a gene; V was cut back by 0 bases and J by 5 bases. The CDR3 is 15 residues long. CDR3 sequence: CASSLEGQDNSPLHF. CDR3 in DNA: TGCGCCAGCAGCTTGGAGGGACAGGATAATTCACCCCTCCACTTT.

CDR3 region: CASRLQGEAFF. The CDR3 bases are TGTGCCAGCAGATTACAGGGCGAAGCTTTCTTT. The chain joins TRBV6-5 to TRBJ1-1, with D perhaps TRBD1 (6 bases). Germline CDR1 MNHEY, CDR2 SVGAGI. The CDR3 has 11 amino acids. V shed 6 bases and J shed 8 bases, with 10 bases lying between them.

This clone was seen only once. J is TRBJ2-1 and V is TRBV10-1; 8 nucleotides agree with TRBD2. The CDR3 is made up of 17 amino acids. In germline, CDR1 is WNHNN, CDR2 SYGVQD (reference sequence). J was trimmed by 3 bases and V by 0 bases; bases with no gene match: 7. This CDR3 is CASSESRWTSRYNEQFF. The CDR3 DNA follows: TGCGCCAGCAGTGAGTCTCGTTGGACTAGCCGCTACAATGAGCAGTTCTTC.

This clone was picked up one time. V gene TRBV27 combines with J gene TRBJ2-2, with D unresolved. The germline V gene has CDR1 MNHEY and CDR2 SMNVEV (reference sequence). V was pared by 3 bases and J by 2 bases, with 13 bases between. This CDR3 comprises 16 residues. The CDR3 is CASSFKGWGNTGELFF. Written as DNA, the CDR3 is TGTGCCAGCAGTTTTAAAGGTTGGGGAAACACCGGGGAGCTGTTTTTT.

The rearrangement joins TRBV19 to TRBJ1-4; possibly TRBD1 for D (6 bases). This CDR3 is built from 13 residues. Trimming pared 10 bases from V and 8 bases from J, leaving 17 bases between. Germline values: CDR1 LNHDA, CDR2 SQIVND (reference sequence). CDR3 in amino acids: CATSRARGEKLFF. CDR3 nucleotide sequence: TGTGCCACTTCCAGGGCCAGGGGAGAAAAACTGTTTTTT.

This clone was detected once. The gene calls are TRBV6-1 and TRBJ1-4; no definite D call. V lost 7 bases and J 0 bases, leaving 12 bases between the germline ends. The germline V gene has CDR1 MNHNS and CDR2 SASEGT. This CDR3 is built from 15 residues. The CDR3 DNA is TGTGCCAGCAATCTTTTCCGCGCAACTAATGAAAAACTGTTTTTT. Translating gives CASNLFRATNEKLFF.

The V gene is TRBV5-1, the J gene TRBJ2-1; 10 positions match TRBD2. The CDR3 covers 17 residues. Germline lookup yields CDR1 SGHRS and CDR2 YFSETQ. Trimming at V came to 5 bases and at J to 5 bases, leaving 13 bases not matched to a gene. CDR3 DNA sequence: TGCGCCAGCAGTCGGGGACTAGCGAGATCCGGGGACAATGAGCAGTTCTTC. It encodes CASSRGLARSGDNEQFF.

The chain is built from TRBV19 and TRBJ2-3; D is undetermined. Germline CDR1 and CDR2: LNHDA and SQIVND (reference sequence). V lost 9 bases and J 3 bases, leaving 13 bases between the germline ends. This CDR3 comprises 13 residues. The CDR3 region is CASMSRVTDTQYF. The DNA of the CDR3 is TGTGCCAGCATGAGTAGGGTAACAGATACGCAGTATTTT.